This T cell receptor (beta chain) emerged from a study of blood T cells in healthy people across ages. Each individual donor underwent a draw of ten milliliters of peripheral blood. Primers used in a second PCR of roughly 7 to 12 cycles were a sample-barcoded 5' primer and a J-beta primer mix. TCRdb reprocessed the 5' RACE reads via MiXCR and lists one record per CDR3 protein. This repertoire shows 1.5 million to 2 million distinct CDR3 sequences, approximately 30% found once; its top ten account for over 7%. The J segment lost 4 bases and the V segment lost 0 bases, leaving 6 bases of the junction unmatched. CDR1 and CDR2 (germline): LGHNA, YSLEER. CDR3 length: 16 residues.

The sequenced sample consisted of blood. The sequence was collected from a woman aged 25 to 39 in good health. This rearrangement joins TRBV4-3 to TRBJ2-1, with 7 nucleotides matching TRBD2. Written as DNA, the CDR3 is TGCGCCAGCAGCCAAGAAGGGAGGGCGCTTTACAATGAGCAGTTCTTC. Its protein is CASSQEGRALYNEQFF.